This note documents a single T cell receptor (beta chain) sequence. The data derive from a study of shared clonotypes between healthy human individuals. The CDR3 runs to 15 residues. The V gene's germline CDR1 is GTSNPN and CDR2 SVGIG (reference sequence). Sequencing used immunoSEQ multiplex PCR; TCRdb keeps in-frame clones, though not all of them. The table records about 2.3 million clones, 92% of them present only once. The clonotype comes from a man aged 18 to 29 in good health. Some clones in this sample may be carry-over from other donors' samples. Sequencing used naive CD4+ T cells from PBMCs. Noted subset: CD45RA+ positively selected. The chain links TRBV30 to TRBJ2-5; D is unclear. The J call may be incorrect, as the DNA end agrees better with TRBJ2-7. The CDR3 DNA reads TGTGCCTGGGATGTTAAAGGCTTAAGCTCCTACGAGCAGTACTTC. Translated, it gives CAWDVKGLSSYEQYF.